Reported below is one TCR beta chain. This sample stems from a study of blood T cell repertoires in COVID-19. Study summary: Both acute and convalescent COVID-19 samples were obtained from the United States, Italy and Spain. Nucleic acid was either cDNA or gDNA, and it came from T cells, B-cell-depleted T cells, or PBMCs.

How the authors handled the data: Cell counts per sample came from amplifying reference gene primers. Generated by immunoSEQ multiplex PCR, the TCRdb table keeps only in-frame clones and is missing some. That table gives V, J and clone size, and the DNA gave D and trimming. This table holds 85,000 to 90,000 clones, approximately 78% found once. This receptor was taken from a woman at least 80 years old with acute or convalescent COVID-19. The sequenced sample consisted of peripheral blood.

CDR3 residues: CASSQDQLAAAEQYF. CDR3 DNA sequence: TGTGCCAGCAGCCAAGATCAACTAGCGGCGGCCGAGCAGTACTTC. The V and J genes are TRBV3-1 (or the pseudogene TRBV3-2) and TRBJ2-7; 8 bases match TRBD2. This CDR3 is 15 amino acids long. V was pared by 0 bases and J by 6 bases, with 7 bases of the junction left unmatched. The germline gives CDR1 LGHDT, CDR2 YNNKEL (reference sequence).